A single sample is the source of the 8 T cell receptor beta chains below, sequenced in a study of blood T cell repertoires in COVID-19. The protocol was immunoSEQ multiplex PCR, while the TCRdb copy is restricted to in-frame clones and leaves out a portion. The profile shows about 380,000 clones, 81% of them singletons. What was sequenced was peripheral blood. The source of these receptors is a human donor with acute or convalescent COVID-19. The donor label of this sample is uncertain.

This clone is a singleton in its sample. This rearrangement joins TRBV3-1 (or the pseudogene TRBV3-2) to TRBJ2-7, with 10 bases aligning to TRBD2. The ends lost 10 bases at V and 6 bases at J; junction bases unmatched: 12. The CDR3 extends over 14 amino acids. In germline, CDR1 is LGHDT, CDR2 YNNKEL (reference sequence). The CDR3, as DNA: TGTGCCACCAGAGCCGGGACTAGCGTTGCCGAGCAGTACTTC. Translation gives CATRAGTSVAEQYF.

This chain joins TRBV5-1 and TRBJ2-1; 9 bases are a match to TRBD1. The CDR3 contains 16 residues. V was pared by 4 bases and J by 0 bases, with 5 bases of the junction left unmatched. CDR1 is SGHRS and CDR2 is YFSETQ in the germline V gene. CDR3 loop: CASSPQGASSYNEQFF. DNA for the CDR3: TGCGCCAGCAGCCCACAGGGGGCAAGCTCCTACAATGAGCAGTTCTTC.

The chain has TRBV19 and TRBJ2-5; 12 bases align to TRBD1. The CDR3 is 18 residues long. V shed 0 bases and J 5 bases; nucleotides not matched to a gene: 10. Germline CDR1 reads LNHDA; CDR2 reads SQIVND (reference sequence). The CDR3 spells CASSIDTGTGGVMETQYF. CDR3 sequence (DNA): TGTGCCAGTAGTATAGACACCGGGACAGGGGGCGTTATGGAGACCCAGTACTTC.

The CDR3 nucleotides are TGTGCCAGCAGGAGCGGAAAGACCCAGTACTTC. Translating gives CASRSGKTQYF. The chain links TRBV28 to TRBJ2-5; the D gene is possibly TRBD2 (5 bases). CDR3 size: 11 residues. Between the trimmed V and J ends, which lost 6 bases and 6 bases, there was a span of 8 bases. Per the germline V gene, CDR1 is MDHEN and CDR2 is SYDVKM.

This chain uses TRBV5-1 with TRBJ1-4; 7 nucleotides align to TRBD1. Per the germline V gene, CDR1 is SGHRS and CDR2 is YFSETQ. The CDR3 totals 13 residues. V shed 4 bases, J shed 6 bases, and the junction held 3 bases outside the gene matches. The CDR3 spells CASSLGQYEKLFF. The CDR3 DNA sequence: TGCGCCAGCAGCCTGGGACAGTATGAAAAACTGTTTTTT.

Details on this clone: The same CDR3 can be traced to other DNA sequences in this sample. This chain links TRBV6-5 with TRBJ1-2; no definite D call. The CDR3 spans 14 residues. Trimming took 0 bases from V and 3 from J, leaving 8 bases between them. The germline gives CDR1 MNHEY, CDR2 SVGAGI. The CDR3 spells CASSYSSRYYGYTF. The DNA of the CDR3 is TGTGCCAGCAGTTACTCGAGCCGTTACTATGGCTACACCTTC.

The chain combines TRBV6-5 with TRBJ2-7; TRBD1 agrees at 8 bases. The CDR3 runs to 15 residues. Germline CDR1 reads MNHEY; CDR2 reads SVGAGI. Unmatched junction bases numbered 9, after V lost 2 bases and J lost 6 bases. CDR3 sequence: CASSYALQGAFEQYF. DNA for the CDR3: TGTGCCAGCAGTTACGCCCTCCAGGGGGCTTTCGAGCAGTACTTC.

The CDR3 DNA is TGTGCCAGTATGGAAGGAGTCGGGGGTGAAAAACTGTTTTTT. This gives the protein CASMEGVGGEKLFF. The chain carries TRBV19 and TRBJ1-4; tentatively, D is TRBD1 (5 bases). V gave up 7 bases and J gave up 7 bases, with 16 bases separating them. The germline CDR1 and CDR2 sequences are LNHDA and SQIVND (reference sequence). The CDR3 has 14 amino acids.